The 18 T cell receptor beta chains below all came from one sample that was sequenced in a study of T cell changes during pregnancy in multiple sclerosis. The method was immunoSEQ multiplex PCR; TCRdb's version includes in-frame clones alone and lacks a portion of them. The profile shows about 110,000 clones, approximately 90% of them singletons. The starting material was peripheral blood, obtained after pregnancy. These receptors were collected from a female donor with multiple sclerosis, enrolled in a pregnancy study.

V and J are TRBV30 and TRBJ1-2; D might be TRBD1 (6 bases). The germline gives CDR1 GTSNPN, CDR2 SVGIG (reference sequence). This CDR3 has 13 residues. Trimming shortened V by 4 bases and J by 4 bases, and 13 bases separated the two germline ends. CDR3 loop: CAWKQGTGYGYTF. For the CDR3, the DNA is TGTGCCTGGAAACAGGGTACAGGCTATGGCTACACCTTC.

CDR3 sequence reads: CAISDAVSGANVLTF. The CDR3 bases are TGTGCCATCAGTGACGCAGTATCTGGGGCCAACGTCCTGACTTTC. The gene calls are TRBV10-3 and TRBJ2-6; D uncertain. V lost 3 bases, J lost 1 base, and 7 bases lay in between. This CDR3 comprises 15 residues. Germline CDR1 and CDR2: ENHRY and SYGVKD.

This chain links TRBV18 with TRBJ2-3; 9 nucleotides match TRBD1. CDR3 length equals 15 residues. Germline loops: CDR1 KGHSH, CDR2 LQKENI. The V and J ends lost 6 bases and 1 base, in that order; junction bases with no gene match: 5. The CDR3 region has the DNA TGTGCCAGCTCCCGGGGACAGGGAGGCACAGATACGCAGTATTTT. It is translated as CASSRGQGGTDTQYF.

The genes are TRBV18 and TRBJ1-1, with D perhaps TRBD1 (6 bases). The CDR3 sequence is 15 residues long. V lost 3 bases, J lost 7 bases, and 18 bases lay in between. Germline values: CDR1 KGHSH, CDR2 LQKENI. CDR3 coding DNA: TGTGCCAGCTCACCGCTCCGGGACATCTTCGATGAAGCTTTCTTT. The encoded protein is CASSPLRDIFDEAFF.

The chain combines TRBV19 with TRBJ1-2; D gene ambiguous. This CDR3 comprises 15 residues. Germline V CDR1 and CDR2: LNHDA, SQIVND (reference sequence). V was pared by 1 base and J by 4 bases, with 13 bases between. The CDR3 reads CASSIVEGRIYGYTF. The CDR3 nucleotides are TGTGCCAGTAGTATAGTCGAGGGCAGGATCTATGGCTACACCTTC.

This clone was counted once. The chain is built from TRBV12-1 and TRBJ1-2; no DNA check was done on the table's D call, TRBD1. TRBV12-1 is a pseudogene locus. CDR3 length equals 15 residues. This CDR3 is CASSFVAKGLDGYTF. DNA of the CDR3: TGTGCCAGCAGCTTTGTGGCCAAGGGGTTGGATGGCTACACCTTC.

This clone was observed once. CDR3: CASSGQGYYGYTF. DNA of the CDR3: TGTGCCAGCAGCGGACAGGGGTACTATGGCTACACCTTC. This rearrangement joins TRBV7-8 to TRBJ1-2; the match to TRBD1 covers 9 bases. CDR3 length equals 13 residues. Trimming at V came to 5 bases and at J to 3 bases, leaving 1 base not matched to a gene. Germline CDR1 and CDR2: SGHVS and FQNEAQ.

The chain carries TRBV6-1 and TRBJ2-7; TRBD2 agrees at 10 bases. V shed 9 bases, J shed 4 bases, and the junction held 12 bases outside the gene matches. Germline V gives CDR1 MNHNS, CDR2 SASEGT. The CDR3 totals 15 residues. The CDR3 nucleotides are TGTGCCAGTCGATATACCGGGACTAGCGTATACGAGCAGTACTTC. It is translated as CASRYTGTSVYEQYF.

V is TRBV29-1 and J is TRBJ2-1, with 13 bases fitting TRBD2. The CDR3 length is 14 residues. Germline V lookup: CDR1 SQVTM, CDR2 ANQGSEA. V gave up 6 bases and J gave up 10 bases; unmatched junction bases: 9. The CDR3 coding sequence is TGCAGCGTCCCACGACTAGCGGGGGGCCGGGAGCAGTTCTTC. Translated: CSVPRLAGGREQFF.

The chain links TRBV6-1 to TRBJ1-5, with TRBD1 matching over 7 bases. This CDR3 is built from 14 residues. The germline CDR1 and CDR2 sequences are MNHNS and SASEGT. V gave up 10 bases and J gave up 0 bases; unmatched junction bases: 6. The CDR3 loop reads CATATGDSNQPQHF. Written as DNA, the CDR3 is TGTGCCACCGCTACAGGGGATAGCAATCAGCCCCAGCATTTT.

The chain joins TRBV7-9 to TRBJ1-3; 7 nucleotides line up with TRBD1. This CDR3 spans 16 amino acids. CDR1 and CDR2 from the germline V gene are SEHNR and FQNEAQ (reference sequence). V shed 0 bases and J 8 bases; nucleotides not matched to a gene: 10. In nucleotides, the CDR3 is TGTGCCAGCAGCTTAGCTTCGTACGGGACAGCCGACACCATATATTTT. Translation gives CASSLASYGTADTIYF. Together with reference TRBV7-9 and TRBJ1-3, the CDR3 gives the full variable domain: DTGVSQNPRHKITKRGQNVTFRCDPISEHNRLYWYRQTLGQGPEFLTYFQNEAQLEKSRLLSDRFSAERPKGSFSTLEIQRTEQGDSAMYLCASSLASYGTADTIYFGEGSWLTVV.

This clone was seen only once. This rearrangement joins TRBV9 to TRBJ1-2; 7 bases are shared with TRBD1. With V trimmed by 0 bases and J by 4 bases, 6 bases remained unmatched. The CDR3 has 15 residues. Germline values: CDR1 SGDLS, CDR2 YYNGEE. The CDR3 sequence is CASSVDSGTAYGYTF. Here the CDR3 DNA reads TGTGCCAGCAGCGTAGACTCAGGGACAGCCTATGGCTACACCTTC.

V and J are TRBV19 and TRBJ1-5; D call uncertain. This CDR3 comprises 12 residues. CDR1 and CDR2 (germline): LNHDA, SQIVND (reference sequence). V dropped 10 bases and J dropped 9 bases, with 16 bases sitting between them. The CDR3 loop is CATFDTSGPQHF. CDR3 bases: TGTGCCACATTTGACACCAGTGGGCCCCAGCATTTT.

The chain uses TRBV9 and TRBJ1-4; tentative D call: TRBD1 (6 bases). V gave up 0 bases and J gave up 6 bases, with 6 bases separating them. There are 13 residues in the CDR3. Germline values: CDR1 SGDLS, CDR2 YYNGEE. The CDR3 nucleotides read TGTGCCAGCAGCGTAGGGACAGATGAAAAACTGTTTTTT. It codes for CASSVGTDEKLFF.

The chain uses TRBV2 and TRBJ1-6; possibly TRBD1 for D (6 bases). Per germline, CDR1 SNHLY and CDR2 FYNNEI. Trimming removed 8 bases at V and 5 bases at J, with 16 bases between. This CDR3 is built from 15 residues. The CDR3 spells CASCPPGQNNSPLHF. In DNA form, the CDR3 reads TGTGCCAGCTGCCCTCCAGGACAGAATAATTCACCCCTCCACTTT.

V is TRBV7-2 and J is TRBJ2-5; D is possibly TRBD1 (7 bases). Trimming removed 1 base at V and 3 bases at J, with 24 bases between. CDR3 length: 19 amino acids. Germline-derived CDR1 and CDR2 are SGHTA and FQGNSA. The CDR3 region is CASSLEGEDRWWAEETQYF. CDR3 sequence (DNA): TGTGCCAGCAGCTTAGAGGGGGAGGACAGGTGGTGGGCCGAAGAGACCCAGTACTTC. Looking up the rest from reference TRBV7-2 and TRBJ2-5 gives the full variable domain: GAGVSQSPSNKVTEKGKDVELRCDPISGHTALYWYRQSLGQGLEFLIYFQGNSAPDKSGLPSDRFSAERTGGSVSTLTIQRTQQEDSAVYLCASSLEGEDRWWAEETQYFGPGTRLLVL.

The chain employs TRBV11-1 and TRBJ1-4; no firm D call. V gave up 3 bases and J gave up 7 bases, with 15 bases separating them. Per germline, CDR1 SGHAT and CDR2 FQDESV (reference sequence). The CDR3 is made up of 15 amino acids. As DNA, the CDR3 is TGTGCCAGCAGCTTCAGTTCCGGGGAAAGTGAAAAACTGTTTTTT. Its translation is CASSFSSGESEKLFF.

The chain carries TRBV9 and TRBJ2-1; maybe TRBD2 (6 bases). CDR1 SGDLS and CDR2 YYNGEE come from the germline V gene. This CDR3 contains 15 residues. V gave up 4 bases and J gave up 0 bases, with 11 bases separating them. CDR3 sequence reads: CASSPSANSYNEQFF. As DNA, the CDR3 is TGTGCCAGCAGCCCTAGCGCAAACTCCTACAATGAGCAGTTCTTC.